This is a list of T cell receptor beta chains from one sample in a study of blood T cell repertoires in COVID-19. Some clones are missing from TCRdb's copy, which holds only in-frame ones; the method was immunoSEQ multiplex PCR. Among about 160,000 clones, more than 80% were seen once, and the ten largest hold roughly 2%. Sequencing was performed on peripheral blood. The origin of the receptors is a man aged 65 to 85 with acute or convalescent COVID-19. The CDR3 runs from the conserved cysteine through the conserved F or W. The D gene is left open where the match is weak. The size field is filled for only some rows; it gives once, few, many or a size class.

17	-	TRBV10-2	TRBJ2-2	TRBD2	TGCGCCAGCGTCCTCGATAGGGGACTAGCGGTCACCGGGGAGCTGTTTTTT	CASVLDRGLAVTGELFF
15	-	TRBV7-3	TRBJ2-1	TRBD2	TGTGCCAGCAGTCCAAGGACTAGCTCCTACAATGAGCAGTTCTTC	CASSPRTSSYNEQFF
15	-	TRBV18	TRBJ1-1	-	TGTGCCAGCTCACCGAGGCAACCGGGGGGAACTGAAGCTTTCTTT	CASSPRQPGGTEAFF
13	-	TRBV7-3	TRBJ1-5	-	TGTGCCAGCAGCCTGGACATCAATCAGCCCCAGCATTTT	CASSLDINQPQHF
14	-	TRBV7-9	TRBJ2-2	-	TGTGCCAGCAGCACCAGGGGTGTAACCGGGGAGCTGTTTTTT	CASSTRGVTGELFF
16	-	TRBV7-7	TRBJ2-5	TRBD2	TGTGCTAGCAGCTTAGGGCAGCGGGAGGGCCGGGAGACCCAGTACTTC	CASSLGQREGRETQYF
12	once	TRBV7-9	TRBJ1-2	-	TGTGCCAGCAGCTATGAGGGCTATGGCTACACCTTC	CASSYEGYGYTF
15	-	TRBV12-5	TRBJ2-5	-	TGTGCTAGTGGTCATAACACTAATTCCCCTAAGACCCAGTACTTC	CASGHNTNSPKTQYF
14	-	TRBV11-1	TRBJ2-3	-	TGTGCCAGCAGCCCAAACTACGGGACAGATACGCAGTATTTT	CASSPNYGTDTQYF
15	once	TRBV19	TRBJ1-2	-	TGTGCCAGTAGTATAAGCTCCGACAGGATCCGCGGCTACACCTTC	CASSISSDRIRGYTF
12	-	TRBV6-2/TRBV6-3	TRBJ1-1	-	TGTGCCAGCAGTCCCTCGAGGGCTGAAGCTTTCTTT	CASSPSRAEAFF
14	-	TRBV7-2	TRBJ2-3	-	TGTGCCAGCAGCTCCCTACGTGAGTCCGATACGCAGTATTTT	CASSSLRESDTQYF
15	-	TRBV10-3	TRBJ2-1	-	TGTGCCATCAGTGGACTCCTCGCAGGGTCCAATGAGCAGTTCTTC	CAISGLLAGSNEQFF
17	-	TRBV12-5	TRBJ2-1	TRBD2	TGTGCTAGTGGTCAGAACCCGGGGGGAGAAGGATCGCATGAGCAGTTCTTC	CASGQNPGGEGSHEQFF
13	-	TRBV5-1	TRBJ1-2	-	TGCGCCAGCAGCCTATCGTACAGGGATGGCTACACCTTC	CASSLSYRDGYTF